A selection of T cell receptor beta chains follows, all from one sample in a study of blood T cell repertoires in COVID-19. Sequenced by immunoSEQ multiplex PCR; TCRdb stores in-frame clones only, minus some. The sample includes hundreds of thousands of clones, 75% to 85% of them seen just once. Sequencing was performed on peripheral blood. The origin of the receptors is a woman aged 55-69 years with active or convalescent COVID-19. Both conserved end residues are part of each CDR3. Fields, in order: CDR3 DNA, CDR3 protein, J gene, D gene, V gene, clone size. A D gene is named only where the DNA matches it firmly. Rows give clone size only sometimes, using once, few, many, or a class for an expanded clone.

DNA: TGCGCCAGCAGCTTGGCTGGCTCGAACACCGGGGAGCTGTTTTTT; CDR3: CASSLAGSNTGELFF; J: TRBJ2-2; D: -; V: TRBV5-1; size: few
DNA: TGCGCCAGCAGCTTTAACGGGGAAACTGGAAACACCATATATTTT; CDR3: CASSFNGETGNTIYF; J: TRBJ1-3; D: -; V: TRBV5-1; size: -
DNA: TGTGCCAGTAGTCCAGCGGGGCGACAAGAGACCCAGTACTTC; CDR3: CASSPAGRQETQYF; J: TRBJ2-5; D: TRBD2; V: TRBV19; size: -
DNA: TGTGCCAGCAGCAAAGAGGCAGGGCGGGGAGCCTACGAGCAGTACTTC; CDR3: CASSKEAGRGAYEQYF; J: TRBJ2-7; D: -; V: TRBV7-2; size: -
DNA: TGTGCTAGTGGTTTAAGTAGCGGGGGGCCTCACACAGATACGCAGTATTTT; CDR3: CASGLSSGGPHTDTQYF; J: TRBJ2-3; D: TRBD2; V: TRBV12-5; size: -
DNA: TGTGCCATAGGGACAGCCCACACTGAAGCTTTCTTT; CDR3: CAIGTAHTEAFF; J: TRBJ1-1; D: TRBD1; V: TRBV10-3; size: -
DNA: TGTGCCAGCAGCCCAGGCCTACCCTATAATTCACCCCTCCACTTT; CDR3: CASSPGLPYNSPLHF; J: TRBJ1-6; D: -; V: TRBV9; size: once
DNA: TGTGCCAGCAGCTTAGCGCCTAGCGGGGGGCTGAATGAGCAGTTCTTC; CDR3: CASSLAPSGGLNEQFF; J: TRBJ2-1; D: TRBD2; V: TRBV13; size: -
DNA: TGTGCCAGCAGCTTAGCCGCAGCAGGTGATACGCAGTATTTT; CDR3: CASSLAAAGDTQYF; J: TRBJ2-3; D: -; V: TRBV7-8; size: -
DNA: TGTGCCAGCAGCCGGGGGGGAGAAAACATTCAGTACTTC; CDR3: CASSRGGENIQYF; J: TRBJ2-4; D: TRBD2; V: TRBV12-3/TRBV12-4; size: -